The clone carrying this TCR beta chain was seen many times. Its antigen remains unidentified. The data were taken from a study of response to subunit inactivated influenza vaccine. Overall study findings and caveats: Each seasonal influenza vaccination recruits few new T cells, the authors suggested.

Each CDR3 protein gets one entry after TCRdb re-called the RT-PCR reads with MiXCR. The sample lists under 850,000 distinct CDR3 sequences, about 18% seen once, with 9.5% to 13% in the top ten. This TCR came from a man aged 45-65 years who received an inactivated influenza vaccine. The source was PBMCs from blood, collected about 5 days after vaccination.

The CDR3 DNA reads TGCAGCGCTACTTATGGGACAGGGAACACTGAAGCTTTCTTT. Translation gives CSATYGTGNTEAFF. The chain uses TRBV29-1 and TRBJ1-1; 8 bases map to TRBD1. The germline CDR1 and CDR2 sequences are SQVTM and ANQGSEA. V was pared by 7 bases and J by 1 base, with 8 bases of the junction left unmatched. The CDR3 sequence is 14 residues long.